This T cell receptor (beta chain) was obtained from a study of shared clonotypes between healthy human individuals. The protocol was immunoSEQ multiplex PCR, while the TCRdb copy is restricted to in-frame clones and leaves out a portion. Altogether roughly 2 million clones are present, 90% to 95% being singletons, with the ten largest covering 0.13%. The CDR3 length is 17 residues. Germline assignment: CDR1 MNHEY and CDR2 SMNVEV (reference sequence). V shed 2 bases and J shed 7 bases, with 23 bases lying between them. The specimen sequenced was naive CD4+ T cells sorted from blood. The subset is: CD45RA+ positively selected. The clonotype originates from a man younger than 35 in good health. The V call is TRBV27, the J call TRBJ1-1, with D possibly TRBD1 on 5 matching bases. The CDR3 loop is CASSLKSGGGSPREAFF. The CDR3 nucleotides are TGTGCCAGCAGTTTAAAGTCGGGCGGGGGGTCCCCCCGTGAAGCTTTCTTT.